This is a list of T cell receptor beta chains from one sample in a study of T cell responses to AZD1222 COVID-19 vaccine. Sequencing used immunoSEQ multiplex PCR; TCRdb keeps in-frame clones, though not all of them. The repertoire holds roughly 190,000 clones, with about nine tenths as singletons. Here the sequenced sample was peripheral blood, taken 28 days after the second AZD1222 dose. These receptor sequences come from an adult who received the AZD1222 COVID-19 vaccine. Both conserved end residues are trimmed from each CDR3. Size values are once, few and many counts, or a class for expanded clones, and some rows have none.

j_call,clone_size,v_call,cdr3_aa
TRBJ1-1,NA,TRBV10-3,AISESRAVNTEAF
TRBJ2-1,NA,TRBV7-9,ASSTSLAGSSYNEQF
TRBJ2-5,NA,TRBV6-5,ASSPDRYLETQY
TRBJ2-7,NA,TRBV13,ASSSARTGSYEQY
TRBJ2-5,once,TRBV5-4,ASSLGSGGAGETQY
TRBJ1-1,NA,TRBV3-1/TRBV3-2,ASSQDLQDLMEAF
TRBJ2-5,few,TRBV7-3,ASSNAGSGETQY
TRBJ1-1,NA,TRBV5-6,ASSFGTGDTEAF
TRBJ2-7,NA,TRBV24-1,ATSDNSRGHPFYEQY
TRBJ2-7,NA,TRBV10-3,AISEPDRRTSAYEQY
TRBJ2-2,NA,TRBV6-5,ATLTSGYLGELF
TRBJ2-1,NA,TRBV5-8,ASSVQLVDEQF
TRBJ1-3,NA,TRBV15,ATSRALGNTIY
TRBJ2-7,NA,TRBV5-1,ASSLTTGGSYEQY
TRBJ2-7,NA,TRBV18,ASSPPRTEGYEQY
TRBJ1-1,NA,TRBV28,ASRGARGAGNTEAF
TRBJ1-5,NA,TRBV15,ATSREGGQPQH
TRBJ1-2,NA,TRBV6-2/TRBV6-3,ASSYSEDYGYT
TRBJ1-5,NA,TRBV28,ASSYGQGAILHQPQH
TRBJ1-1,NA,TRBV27,ASSFYRGGITAF
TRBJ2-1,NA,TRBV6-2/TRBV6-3,ASSYEGRPSYNEQF
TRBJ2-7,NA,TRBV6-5,ASIVDRGSYEQY
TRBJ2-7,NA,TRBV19,ASSSREGYEQY